Ten or more counts support the clone carrying this TCR beta chain. The antigen remains unidentified. Researchers built TCR beta libraries using quantitative 5'-RACE with molecular barcodes. One entry per CDR3 protein results from TCRdb running MiXCR on the 5' RACE reads. This sample has about 140,000 distinct CDR3 sequences, with approximately 7.3% found just once. This record comes from a study of CD8 T cells in ankylosing spondylitis. The CDR3 runs to 18 residues. CDR1 MGHRA and CDR2 YSYEKL come from the germline V gene. The V end lost 3 bases, the J end lost 7 bases, and 24 bases lay between the germline ends. Whole-study results and caveats: With a CD8+ phenotype, disease-linked clones were relatively rare in peripheral blood.

Source material: blood, either unsorted or a sorted T cell fraction (not recorded which). The clonotype comes from a female donor with ankylosing spondylitis or in good health (not recorded which). V usage is TRBV4-1 and J usage is TRBJ1-4; D gene uncertain. The chain's CDR3 is CASSHAPTSGSRGEKLFF. CDR3 sequence (DNA): TGCGCCAGCAGCCATGCCCCAACCAGCGGGTCTCGGGGTGAAAAACTGTTTTTT.